The clone carrying this T cell receptor beta chain has only one observation. Its target is unknown. Hyperthyroidism of Graves' type that showed no ophthalmopathy progression within 18 months was stable. This record comes from a study of T cells in Graves' hyperthyroidism and ophthalmopathy. Study-level findings and limits: Ophthalmopathy was model-predicted a median around 6.7 months pre-onset. Most expanded thyroid clonotypes above 0.001 recurred in blood.

Researchers took RNA transcripts and amplified the TCR beta CDR3 regions from them. An initial round of RT-PCR targeting the TCR CDR3 relied on the HTBI primer set. TCRdb re-called the multiplex PCR reads with MiXCR, one entry per CDR3 protein. The data hold around 350,000 distinct CDR3 sequences, with 20% to 25% observed a single time. Trimming removed 3 bases at V and 0 bases at J, with 15 bases between. This CDR3 has 17 residues. Germline CDR1 DFQATT, CDR2 SNEGSKA (reference sequence). The genes are TRBV20-1 and TRBJ1-6; D is undetermined. The receptor was isolated from a man aged 50-59 years with Graves' hyperthyroidism. Sequencing input: blood. This CDR3 is CSASSLHQSSYNSPLHF. The CDR3 coding sequence is TGCAGTGCTAGTTCTCTACATCAAAGCTCCTATAATTCACCCCTCCACTTT.